The subject of this entry is one TCR beta chain. Its matching antigen is unknown. This record belongs to a study of shared clonotypes between healthy human individuals. Study-wide background: Every donor yielded three CD4 naive, three CD4 memory, two CD8 naive and one CD8 memory plate. Study-wide points: Of the naive CD4 clonotypes, around 5.2% were shared across a few donors.

The germline gives CDR1 SGHNT, CDR2 YENEEA. The CDR3 is made up of 15 amino acids. With 4 bases clipped from V and 2 bases from J, the junction kept 6 bases outside the gene matches. In the authors' methods: Junction-only sequences produced by ImmunoSEQ had no quality scores, so filtering differed. Sequencing was performed with immunoSEQ multiplex PCR; in TCRdb, only in-frame clones are kept and a portion is missing. V, J and clone size are taken as reported in that table, and D and trimming were inferred from the DNA itself. The data hold some 1,100,000 clones, with 75% to 85% observed a single time.

V usage is TRBV11-3 and J usage is TRBJ2-3, with TRBD2 matching 7 bases. The material sequenced was memory CD4+ T cells from PBMCs. Described subset: CD45RA-negative fraction. The receptor was isolated from a man aged 18 to 29 in good health. Some clones in this sample may be carry-over from other donors' samples. CDR3 region: CASSSSTSATDTQYF. The CDR3 DNA follows: TGTGCCAGCAGCTCCTCCACTAGCGCCACAGATACGCAGTATTTT. Drawing the rest from reference TRBV11-3 and TRBJ2-3, the complete variable domain is EAGVVQSPRYKIIEKKQPVAFWCNPISGHNTLYWYLQNLGQGPELLIRYENEEAVDDSQLPKDRFSAERLKGVDSTLKIQPAELGDSAVYLCASSSSTSATDTQYFGPGTRLTVL.